Sequencing of this T cell receptor beta chain was carried out in a study of blood T cell repertoires in COVID-19. Study information: COVID-19 samples, acute and convalescent, were from the United States, Italy and Spain. PBMCs, B-cell-depleted T cells, or T cells were the source of the cDNA or gDNA that made up the material.

The germline V gene has CDR1 MNHNY and CDR2 SVGAGI (reference sequence). Germline trimming cut 2 bases from V and 8 bases from J; bases unmatched to any gene: 7. The CDR3 extends over 15 amino acids. Original processing methods: Nucleated cell counts were estimated from reference gene primer amplification. The repertoire was sequenced with immunoSEQ multiplex PCR; TCRdb's copy has only in-frame clones and lacks some. V and J calls and clone size come straight from that table; D and trimming were deduced from the DNA. The data show 77,000 or so clones, over 65% seen once. The clonotype was recovered from a human donor with acute or convalescent COVID-19. The donor label of this sample is uncertain. Sequenced input: peripheral blood. The chain recombines TRBV6-6 with TRBJ2-1, with TRBD2 identical over 9 bases. CDR3 protein: CASSYPAGGIDEQFF. CDR3 DNA: TGTGCCAGCAGTTACCCGGCGGGAGGGATCGATGAGCAGTTCTTC.